The following is a T cell receptor (beta chain) sequence with its context. This clone appeared a single time. The antigen it binds to is not known. Base quality data are lacking; no much larger clone is found one base away. The data stem from a study of control samples from healthy donors and cancer patients (dated by TCRdb to 2018 to 2021). The germline V gene (reference sequence) specifies LNHDA as CDR1 and SQIVND as CDR2. The germline ends are 22 bases apart after V is trimmed by 10 bases and J by 3 bases. Counted from cysteine to phenylalanine, this CDR3 has 15 amino acids. This entry keeps only the CDR3 DNA: 45 bases, framed from base 1. The protocol used for the library was the immunoSEQ multiplex PCR assay. TCRdb's version of the immuneACCESS table is confined to in-frame rearrangements and falls short of the full clone set. An unresolved V gene accounts for under half of the shortfall where checked; the remainder is of unknown origin. In all, the sample holds fewer than 25,000 clones, and roughly 80% of those were seen once. The top ten clones comprise around 28% of the sample.

This TCR was recovered from a man aged 80 or over with head and neck cancer. The sequence joins TRBV19 to TRBJ2-7; the D region possibly corresponds to TRBD2 (5 bases align). What was sequenced was PBMCs. The nucleotide sequence reads as follows: TGTGCCAAAAACCCAAGCGGACGGATTTACTACGAGCAGTACTTC. Translated, this is CAKNPSGRIYYEQYF.